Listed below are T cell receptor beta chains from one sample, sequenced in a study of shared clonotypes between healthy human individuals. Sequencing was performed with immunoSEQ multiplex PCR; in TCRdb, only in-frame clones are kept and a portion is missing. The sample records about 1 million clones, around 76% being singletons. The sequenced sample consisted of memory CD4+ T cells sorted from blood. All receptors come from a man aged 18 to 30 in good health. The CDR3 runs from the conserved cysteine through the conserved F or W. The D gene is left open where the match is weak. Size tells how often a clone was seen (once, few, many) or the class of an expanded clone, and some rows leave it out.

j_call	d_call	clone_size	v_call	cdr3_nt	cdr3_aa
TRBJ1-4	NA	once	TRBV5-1	TGCGCCAGCAGCCAACCTCCCGAGATCTCAACTAATGAAAAACTGTTTTTT	CASSQPPEISTNEKLFF
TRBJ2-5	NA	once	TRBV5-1	TGCGCCAGCAGCCTCCAGGGCTTCGGGGAGACCCAGTACTTC	CASSLQGFGETQYF
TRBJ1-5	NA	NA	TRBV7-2	TGTGCCAGCAGCTTTTTGGTGGGAGGCAATCAGCCCCAGCATTTT	CASSFLVGGNQPQHF
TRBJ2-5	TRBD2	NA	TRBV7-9	TGTGCCAGCAGCTTTAGCGGGGGAGGTGGAGAGACCCAGTACTTC	CASSFSGGGGETQYF
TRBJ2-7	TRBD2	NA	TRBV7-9	TGTGCCAGCAGCCCCTTAGCGGGAGGGCCCTACGAGCAGTACTTC	CASSPLAGGPYEQYF
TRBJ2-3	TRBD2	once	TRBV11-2	TGTGCCAGCAGCTTGAATCGGGGGGTCACAGATACGCAGTATTTT	CASSLNRGVTDTQYF
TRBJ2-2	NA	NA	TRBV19	TGTGCCAGTACCTTAGGGGGGATGAACACCGGGGAGCTGTTTTTT	CASTLGGMNTGELFF
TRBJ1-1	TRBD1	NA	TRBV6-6	TGTGCCATCAGTGGGGGGACAGGTGCTGAAGCTTTCTTT	CAISGGTGAEAFF
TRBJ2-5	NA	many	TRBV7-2	TGTGCCAGCAGCTTAGTACTAGCCAGGCAAGAGACCCAGTACTTC	CASSLVLARQETQYF
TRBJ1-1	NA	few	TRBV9	TGTGCCAGCAGCGTAGAGTCGAACACTGAAGCTTTCTTT	CASSVESNTEAFF
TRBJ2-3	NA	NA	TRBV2	TGTGCCAGCAAGATATCAGATACGCAGTATTTT	CASKISDTQYF
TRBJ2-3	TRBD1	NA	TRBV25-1	TGTGCCAGCAGTGAGTCAGGGGGTCGACAGTCCCGAGGGCAGTATTTT	CASSESGGRQSRGQYF
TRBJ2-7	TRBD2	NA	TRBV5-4	TGTGCCAGCAGTCAGAGTAGCGGGAGTGGCTACGAGCAGTACTTC	CASSQSSGSGYEQYF
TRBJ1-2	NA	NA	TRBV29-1	TGCAGCGTTGGCGAAGGACTTAACTATGGCTACACCTTC	CSVGEGLNYGYTF
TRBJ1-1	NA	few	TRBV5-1	TGCGCCAGCAGCTCACGGACGGCGAACACTGAAGCTTTCTTT	CASSSRTANTEAFF
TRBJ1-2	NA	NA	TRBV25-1	TGTGCCAGCAGTGAATGGGAACGCGACTATGGCTACACCTTC	CASSEWERDYGYTF
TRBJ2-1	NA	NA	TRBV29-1	TGCAGCGTTGGGGTTAGCGGAACCTACAATGAGCAGTTCTTC	CSVGVSGTYNEQFF
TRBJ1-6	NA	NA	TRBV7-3	TGTGCCAGCAGCTTAAGCGCAGGTCTATATTCACCCCTCCACTTT	CASSLSAGLYSPLHF
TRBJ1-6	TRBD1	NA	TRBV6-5	TGTGCCAGCACCAACGGGGGGCAGGGGGCCTCACCCCTCCACTTT	CASTNGGQGASPLHF